This T cell receptor (beta chain) was sequenced during a study of cytomegalovirus exposure and HLA in healthy donors. Study-level information: The 120 or so validation repertoires matched the roughly 700 first-cohort repertoires in platform, a later analysis reported.

Study results and limitations: The study flagged some 170 TCR beta chains as cytomegalovirus-associated. It was reported that the classifier diagnosed cytomegalovirus status with high specificity and sensitivity in both the original and validation cohorts.

Germline CDR1 LNHDA, CDR2 SQIVND (reference sequence). The CDR3 is made up of 9 amino acids. Trimming took 11 bases from V and 4 from J, leaving 5 bases between them. This clone occurred a few times. The target antigen is unknown. Clones were read by immunoSEQ multiplex PCR, and TCRdb kept only the in-frame ones, dropping some. The sample lists 150,000 to 200,000 clones, around 92% seen once, with over 4% in the top ten. The sequencing input was PBMCs. V gene TRBV19 combines with J gene TRBJ1-2, with D unclear. This TCR derives from a man between 18 and 35 years old in good health and CMV-seropositive. The CDR3 is CAGFYGYTF. Here the CDR3 DNA reads TGTGCCGGCTTCTATGGCTACACCTTC.